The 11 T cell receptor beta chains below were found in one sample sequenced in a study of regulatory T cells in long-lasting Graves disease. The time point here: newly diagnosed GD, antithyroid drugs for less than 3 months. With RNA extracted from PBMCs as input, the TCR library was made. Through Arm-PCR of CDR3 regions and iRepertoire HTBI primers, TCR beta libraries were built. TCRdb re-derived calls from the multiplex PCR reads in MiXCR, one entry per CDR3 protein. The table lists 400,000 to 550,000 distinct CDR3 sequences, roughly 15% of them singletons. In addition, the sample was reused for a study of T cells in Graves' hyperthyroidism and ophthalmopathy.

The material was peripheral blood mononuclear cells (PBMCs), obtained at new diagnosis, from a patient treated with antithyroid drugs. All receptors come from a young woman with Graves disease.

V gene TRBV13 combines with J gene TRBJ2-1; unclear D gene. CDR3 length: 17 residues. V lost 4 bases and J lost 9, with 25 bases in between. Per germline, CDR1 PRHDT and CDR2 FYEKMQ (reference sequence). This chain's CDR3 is CASSSTFMNPGYFEQFF. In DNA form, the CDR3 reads TGTGCCAGCAGCTCCACCTTTATGAACCCTGGTTATTTTGAGCAGTTCTTC. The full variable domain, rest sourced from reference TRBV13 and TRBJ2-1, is AAGVIQSPRHLIKEKRETATLKCYPIPRHDTVYWYQQGPGQDPQFLISFYEKMQSDKGSIPDRFSAQQFSDYHSELNMSSLELGDSALYFCASSSTFMNPGYFEQFFGPGTRLTVL.

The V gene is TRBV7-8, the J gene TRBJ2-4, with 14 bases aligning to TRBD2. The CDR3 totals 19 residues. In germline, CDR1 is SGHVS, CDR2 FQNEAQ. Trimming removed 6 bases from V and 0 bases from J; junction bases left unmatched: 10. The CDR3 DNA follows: TGTGCCAGCAGACAAGGGACTAGCGGGAGCCGCCTAGCCAAAAACATTCAGTACTTC. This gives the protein CASRQGTSGSRLAKNIQYF.

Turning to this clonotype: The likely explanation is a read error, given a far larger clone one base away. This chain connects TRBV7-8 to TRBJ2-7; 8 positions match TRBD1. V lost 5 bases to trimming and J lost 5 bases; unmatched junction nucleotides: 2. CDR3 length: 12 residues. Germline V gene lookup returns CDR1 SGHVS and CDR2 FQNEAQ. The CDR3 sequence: CASSPDRDEQYF. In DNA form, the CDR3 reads TGTGCCAGCAGCCCGGACAGGGACGAGCAGTACTTC.

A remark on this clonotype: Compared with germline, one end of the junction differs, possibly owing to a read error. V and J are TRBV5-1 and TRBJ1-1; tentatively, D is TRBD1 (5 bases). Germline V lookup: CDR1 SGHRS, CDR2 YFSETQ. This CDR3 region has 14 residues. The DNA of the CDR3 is TGCGCCAGCACCCTACGGGGACTTAACACTGAAGCTTTCTTC. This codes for CASTLRGLNTEAFF.

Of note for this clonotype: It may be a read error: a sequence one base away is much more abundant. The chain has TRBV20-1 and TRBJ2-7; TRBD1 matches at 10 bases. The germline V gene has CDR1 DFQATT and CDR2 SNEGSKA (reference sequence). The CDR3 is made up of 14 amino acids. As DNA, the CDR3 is TGCAGTGCGAGACCGGGACAGGGGTTTTACGAGCAGCACTTC. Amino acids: CSARPGQGFYEQHF.

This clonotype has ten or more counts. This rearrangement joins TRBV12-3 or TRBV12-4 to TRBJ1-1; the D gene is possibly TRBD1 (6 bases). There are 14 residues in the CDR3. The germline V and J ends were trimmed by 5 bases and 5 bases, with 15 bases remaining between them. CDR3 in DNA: TGTGCCAGCAGTGGAGGCAGGGGAGAGACTGAAGCTTTCTTT. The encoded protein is CASSGGRGETEAFF.

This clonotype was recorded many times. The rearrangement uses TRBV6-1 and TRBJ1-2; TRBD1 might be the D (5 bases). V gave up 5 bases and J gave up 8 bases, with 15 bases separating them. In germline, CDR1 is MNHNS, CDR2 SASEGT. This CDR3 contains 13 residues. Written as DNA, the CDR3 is TGTGCCAGCAGTACAGGTCGGGCGCGGGGCTACACCTTC. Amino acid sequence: CASSTGRARGYTF.

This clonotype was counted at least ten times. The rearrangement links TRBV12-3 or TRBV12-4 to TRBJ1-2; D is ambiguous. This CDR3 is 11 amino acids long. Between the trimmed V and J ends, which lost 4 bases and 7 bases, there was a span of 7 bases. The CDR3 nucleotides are TGTGCCAGCAGTTCGAGGGTTGGCTACACCTTC. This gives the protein CASSSRVGYTF.

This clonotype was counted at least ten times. CDR3 in DNA: TGTGCCAGCCGGGACAGACTCAATGAGCAGTTCTTC. Its protein product is CASRDRLNEQFF. This rearrangement joins TRBV27 to TRBJ2-1; 7 bases fit TRBD1. With 8 bases clipped from V and 6 bases from J, the junction kept 4 bases outside the gene matches. The CDR3 extends over 12 amino acids. Per the germline V gene, CDR1 is MNHEY and CDR2 is SMNVEV (reference sequence).

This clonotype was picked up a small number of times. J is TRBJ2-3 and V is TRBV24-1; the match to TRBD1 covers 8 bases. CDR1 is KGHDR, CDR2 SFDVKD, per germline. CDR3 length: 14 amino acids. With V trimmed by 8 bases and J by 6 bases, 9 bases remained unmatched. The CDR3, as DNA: TGTGCCACCACGGGACAGGAGGTTATGGATACGCAGTATTTT. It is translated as CATTGQEVMDTQYF.

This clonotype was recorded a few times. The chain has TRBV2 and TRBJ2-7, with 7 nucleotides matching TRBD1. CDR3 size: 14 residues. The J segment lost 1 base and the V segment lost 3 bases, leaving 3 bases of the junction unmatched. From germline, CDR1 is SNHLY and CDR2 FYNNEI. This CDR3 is CASSDDRDSYEQYF. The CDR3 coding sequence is TGTGCCAGCAGTGATGACAGGGATTCCTACGAGCAGTACTTC.